This T cell receptor beta chain was retrieved from a study of T cell repertoires in cytomegalovirus infection. Overall study context: Used in the study were CMV epitopes, some recently identified and HLA-C-restricted, others well-studied and HLA-B-restricted. Public TCR beta signature analysis indicated the presence of both CMV infection and matching HLA type. Findings of the study overall: The ex vivo response was dominated by HLA-C-restricted CMV-specific TCR beta clonotypes. Identification of carriers of CMV plus the relevant HLA was performed using cumulative public TCR beta family frequency.

Comments on this clonotype: Its antigen remains unidentified.

TCRdb used MiXCR to reprocess the reads, holding one entry per CDR3 protein. The repertoire consists of approximately 730,000 distinct CDR3 sequences, with 25% to 35% occurring once and the leading ten covering under 15%. The trim removed 1 base at V and 4 bases at J, leaving 4 bases unmatched. This CDR3 region has 14 residues. The chain uses TRBV12-3 or TRBV12-4 and TRBJ2-7, with 7 nucleotides matching TRBD1. The sample in question was cultured CD8+ T cells from PBMCs, obtained from culture after CMV antigen stimulation. The receptor was derived from a human donor in good health (CMV status not recorded). Some clones in this sample may be carry-over from other donors' samples. In DNA form, the CDR3 reads TGTGCCAGCAGTTTAGAACAGGGGCATTACGAGCAGTACTTC. This gives the protein CASSLEQGHYEQYF.